These 20 T cell receptor beta chains came from one sample sequenced in a study of beta chain features in type 1 diabetes. General study points: All four CD4+ subsets of Type 1 diabetes patients contained TCRB CDR3s that were moderately but significantly shorter.

No cognate antigen is known for these TCRs. Sequenced material consisted of expressed TCRB transcripts (all of the isolated RNA was reverse transcribed). Assay: immunoSEQ multiplex PCR; the TCRdb copy retains only in-frame clones and omits some. The data show hundreds of thousands of clones, around an eighth seen once. Sequencing was done on a sample of naive CD4+ T cells from blood. Receptor source: a man between 18 and 29 years old with type 1 diabetes.

V and J are TRBV7-2 and TRBJ1-1; no clear D gene. Trimming removed 4 bases from V and 1 base from J, with 7 bases in between. Germline V gene lookup returns CDR1 SGHTA and CDR2 FQGNSA. This CDR3 is 13 amino acids long. The CDR3 DNA reads TGTGCCAGCAGCTCGCACAAGAACACTGAAGCTTTCTTT. Translating it yields CASSSHKNTEAFF.

As to this clone: The identical CDR3 is also encoded by other nucleotide sequences in the sample. The V and J genes are TRBV30 and TRBJ1-4, with D uncertain. Germline V gene data show CDR1 as GTSNPN and CDR2 as SVGIG (reference sequence). CDR3 length: 11 residues. Trimming pared 0 bases from V and 8 bases from J, leaving 4 bases between. CDR3 residues: CAWSVREKLFF. The CDR3 DNA follows: TGTGCCTGGAGTGTTAGGGAAAAACTGTTTTTT.

This clone appeared a few times. The J gene is TRBJ2-3, the V gene TRBV7-9; the match to TRBD2 covers 9 bases. This CDR3 is 16 amino acids long. Germline values: CDR1 SEHNR, CDR2 FQNEAQ (reference sequence). J lost 2 bases, V lost 5 bases, and 8 bases had no gene match. The CDR3 sequence: CASSPRASGDTDTQYF. For the CDR3, the DNA is TGTGCCAGCAGCCCAAGGGCTAGCGGGGACACAGATACGCAGTATTTT.

This clone was seen a few times. The chain has TRBV27 and TRBJ1-6, with a tentative D call TRBD1 (5 bases). Trimming removed 6 bases from V and 11 bases from J, with 11 bases in between. This CDR3 spans 12 amino acids. CDR1 is MNHEY, CDR2 SMNVEV, per germline (reference sequence). CDR3 sequence: CASRGVGAPLHF. DNA of the CDR3: TGTGCCAGCAGAGGGGTTGGGGCACCCCTCCACTTT.

This clone was counted only a few times. The rearrangement links TRBV7-6 to TRBJ2-7, with 10 positions matching TRBD1. The V segment lost 1 base and the J segment 5 bases; nucleotides outside the gene matches: 11. Looked up from germline, CDR1 is SGHVS and CDR2 is FNYEAQ. The CDR3 contains 17 residues. DNA for the CDR3: TGTGCCAGCAGCTTAGGTGCCCCGGGACAGGGGTGGCACGAGCAGTACTTC. This codes for CASSLGAPGQGWHEQYF. The full variable domain, its missing parts supplied by reference TRBV7-6 and TRBJ2-7, is GAGVSQSPRYKVTKRGQDVALRCDPISGHVSLYWYRQALGQGPEFLTYFNYEAQQDKSGLPNDRFSAERPEGSISTLTIQRTEQRDSAMYRCASSLGAPGQGWHEQYFGPGTRLTVT.

In the case of this clone: Compared with germline, one end of the junction differs, possibly owing to a read error. The chain recombines TRBV7-7 with TRBJ2-1; D is undetermined. There are 15 residues in the CDR3. Germline loops: CDR1 SSHAT, CDR2 FNYEAQ (reference sequence). In DNA, the CDR3 is TGTGCTAGCAGCCCTCAAAGCAGCTCCTACAATGAGCAGTTCTTC. Translation: CASSPQSSSYNEQFF.

V usage is TRBV6-1 and J usage is TRBJ2-7, with D perhaps TRBD2 (6 bases). The CDR3 extends over 14 amino acids. Trimming pared 4 bases from V and 0 bases from J, leaving 10 bases between. Germline V gene data show CDR1 as MNHNS and CDR2 as SASEGT. CDR3 region: CASSGQEGSYEQYF. CDR3 DNA: TGTGCCAGCAGTGGCCAGGAGGGCTCCTACGAGCAGTACTTC.

This clone was observed a few times. The chain is built from TRBV5-4 and TRBJ2-7; 8 positions match TRBD1. The length of the CDR3 is 14 residues. Per the germline V gene, CDR1 is SGHNT and CDR2 is YYREEE (reference sequence). With V trimmed by 5 bases and J by 5 bases, 9 bases remained unmatched. The CDR3 reads CASRPGQGGDEQYF. The CDR3 nucleotides read TGTGCCAGCAGACCCGGACAGGGCGGCGACGAGCAGTACTTC.

This clone has just a few counts. V and J are TRBV6-5 and TRBJ1-2; D is ambiguous. Trimming pared 11 bases from V and 8 bases from J, leaving 21 bases between. This CDR3 is 13 amino acids long. Germline loops: CDR1 MNHEY, CDR2 SVGAGI. The CDR3 DNA is TGTGCCCTCGGGTCACCAGGCGGTGGGGGCTACACCTTC. Translated, it gives CALGSPGGGGYTF.

The gene calls are TRBV30 and TRBJ2-3; D possibly corresponds to TRBD2 (6 bases). V was shortened by 2 bases and J by 0 bases, with 18 bases between the two germline ends. Germline CDR1 is GTSNPN and CDR2 is SVGIG (reference sequence). CDR3 length: 17 amino acids. The CDR3 is CAWSHTGGILSTDTQYF. CDR3 DNA: TGTGCCTGGAGTCACACAGGAGGGATCCTCAGCACAGATACGCAGTATTTT.

This clone came up a few times. The gene calls are TRBV4-1 and TRBJ2-3; TRBD2 is a possible D gene (6 bases). In germline, CDR1 is MGHRA, CDR2 YSYEKL. V lost 1 base and J lost 2, with 19 bases in between. The CDR3 loop spans 18 amino acids. CDR3 sequence reads: CASSQGFRVGRNTDTQYF. The CDR3 DNA follows: TGCGCCAGCAGCCAAGGGTTCAGGGTAGGGAGGAACACAGATACGCAGTATTTT.

The V and J genes are TRBV7-3 and TRBJ2-1, with no clear D. CDR1 SGHTA and CDR2 FQGTGA come from the germline V gene. The CDR3 runs to 14 residues. Trimming removed 0 bases from V and 7 bases from J, with 10 bases in between. The CDR3, as DNA: TGTGCCAGCAGCTTAACTCCATCGGCAAATGAGCAGTTCTTC. Translated: CASSLTPSANEQFF.

Only a few counts were recorded for this clone. This chain connects TRBV19 to TRBJ1-5; 8 bases are a match to TRBD1. J was trimmed by 5 bases and V by 4 bases; bases with no gene match: 4. CDR1 and CDR2 (germline): LNHDA, SQIVND (reference sequence). The CDR3 runs to 14 residues. In nucleotides, the CDR3 is TGTGCCAGTAGTAGAACAGGGGGAGATCAGCCCCAGCATTTT. Protein product: CASSRTGGDQPQHF.

Only a few counts were recorded for this clone. The V and J genes are TRBV30 and TRBJ2-1; 8 nucleotides match TRBD2. This CDR3 region has 14 residues. CDR1 and CDR2 (germline): GTSNPN, SVGIG (reference sequence). The V segment lost 4 bases and the J segment 4 bases; nucleotides outside the gene matches: 6. In DNA, the CDR3 is TGTGCCTGGACGGCTAGCGGGCTATACAATGAGCAGTTCTTC. Translated: CAWTASGLYNEQFF.

This clone has more than one count but fewer than ten. The chain couples TRBV25-1 to TRBJ1-2; D call uncertain. V shed 3 bases and J shed 6 bases, with 14 bases lying between them. The CDR3 covers 14 residues. The germline V gene encodes CDR1 MGHDK and CDR2 SYGVNS. The CDR3: CASSDGRYLHGYTF. In DNA form, the CDR3 reads TGTGCCAGCAGTGATGGCAGATATCTGCATGGCTACACCTTC.

V is TRBV5-1 and J is TRBJ2-3; 7 bases align to TRBD1. Germline CDR1 is SGHRS and CDR2 is YFSETQ. The CDR3 length is 16 residues. Losses at the gene ends were 4 bases for V and 0 bases for J; bases not matched to a gene: 8. CDR3 in DNA: TGCGCCAGCAGCAAGACAGGGTATCCCAGCACAGATACGCAGTATTTT. Translating gives CASSKTGYPSTDTQYF. The full variable domain, rest sourced from reference TRBV5-1 and TRBJ2-3, is KAGVTQTPRYLIKTRGQQVTLSCSPISGHRSVSWYQQTPGQGLQFLFEYFSETQRNKGNFPGRFSGRQFSNSRSEMNVSTLELGDSALYLCASSKTGYPSTDTQYFGPGTRLTVL.

The sample holds a few counts of this clone. This chain uses TRBV4-1 with TRBJ2-7, with a weak D call TRBD1 (6 bases). Between the trimmed V and J ends, which lost 1 base and 6 bases, there was a span of 22 bases. Germline V lookup: CDR1 MGHRA, CDR2 YSYEKL. The CDR3 runs to 17 residues. The CDR3 sequence is CASSQAVQGRLLLEQYF. In nucleotides, the CDR3 is TGCGCCAGCAGCCAAGCTGTCCAGGGGCGATTATTGCTCGAGCAGTACTTC.

The DNA of the CDR3 is TGTGCCAGCAGCGTAGAGCCTACTCTCTATGGCTACACCTTC. It yields the protein CASSVEPTLYGYTF. The chain is built from TRBV9 and TRBJ1-2; D unclear. CDR1 is SGDLS and CDR2 is YYNGEE in the germline V gene. This CDR3 has 14 amino acids. V lost 0 bases, J lost 4 bases, and 10 bases lay in between.

This clone has only a few counts. The rearrangement links TRBV30 to TRBJ1-5; D gene unclear. Germline V CDR1 and CDR2: GTSNPN, SVGIG (reference sequence). This CDR3 comprises 14 residues. The V end lost 5 bases, the J end lost 3 bases, and 14 bases lay between the germline ends. CDR3 in DNA: TGTGCCTGGGCCCTAGGAGGGAACAATCAGCCCCAGCATTTT. It translates to CAWALGGNNQPQHF.

The chain employs TRBV18 and TRBJ1-1, with D uncertain. Trimming took 3 bases from V and 6 from J, leaving 14 bases between them. Germline V CDR1 and CDR2: KGHSH, LQKENI. This CDR3 comprises 14 residues. CDR3 protein: CASSPRAGQAEAFF. CDR3 nucleotide sequence: TGTGCCAGCTCACCGCGGGCCGGGCAGGCTGAAGCTTTCTTT. The full variable domain, rest sourced from reference TRBV18 and TRBJ1-1, is NAGVMQNPRHLVRRRGQEARLRCSPMKGHSHVYWYRQLPEEGLKFMVYLQKENIIDESGMPKERFSAEFPKEGPSILRIQQVVRGDSAAYFCASSPRAGQAEAFFGQGTRLTVV.